This TCR beta chain was captured by sequencing in a study of blood T cells in healthy people across ages. Using a J-beta primer mix together with a sample-barcoded 5' primer, a second PCR was run for about 6 to 12 cycles. Every cDNA was tagged by a template-switch adaptor with 12 random nucleotides. TCRdb re-called the 5' RACE reads through MiXCR, storing one row per CDR3 protein. The repertoire holds some 1.6 million distinct CDR3 sequences, about 31% seen once, with around 11% in the top ten. Study-wide points: Measured against age, TCR beta diversity per million T cells decreased in a roughly linear manner.

Per the germline V gene, CDR1 is SGHAT and CDR2 is FQDESV (reference sequence). This CDR3 contains 15 residues. Trimming took 1 base from V and 7 from J; bases not matched to a gene: 2. This clonotype has a count of ten or more. What it binds is not known. Peripheral blood from each donor was collected in a volume of 9.5 to 10 milliliters. The chain carries TRBV11-1 and TRBJ2-1, with 12 positions matching TRBD1. The clonotype originates from a woman aged 25 to 45 in good health. The sample consisted of blood. CDR3 sequence (DNA): TGTGCCAGCAGCTTAGAGGGACAGGGGGCGAATGAGCAGTTCTTC. Its translation: CASSLEGQGANEQFF.